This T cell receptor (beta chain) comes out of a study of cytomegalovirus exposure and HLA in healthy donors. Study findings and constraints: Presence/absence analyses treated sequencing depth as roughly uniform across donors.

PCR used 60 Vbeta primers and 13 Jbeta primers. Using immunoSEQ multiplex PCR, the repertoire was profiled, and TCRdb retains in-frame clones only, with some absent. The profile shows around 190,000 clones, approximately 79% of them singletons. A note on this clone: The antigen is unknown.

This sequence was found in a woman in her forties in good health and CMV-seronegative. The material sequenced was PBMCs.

CDR3 sequence (DNA): TGTGCCAGCGGCTTCACCTCTAACTATGGCTACACCTTC. It yields the protein CASGFTSNYGYTF. The rearrangement joins TRBV9 to TRBJ1-2; no definite D call. The germline gives CDR1 SGDLS, CDR2 YYNGEE. Trimming shortened V by 7 bases and J by 0 bases, and 10 bases separated the two germline ends. The CDR3 contains 13 residues.